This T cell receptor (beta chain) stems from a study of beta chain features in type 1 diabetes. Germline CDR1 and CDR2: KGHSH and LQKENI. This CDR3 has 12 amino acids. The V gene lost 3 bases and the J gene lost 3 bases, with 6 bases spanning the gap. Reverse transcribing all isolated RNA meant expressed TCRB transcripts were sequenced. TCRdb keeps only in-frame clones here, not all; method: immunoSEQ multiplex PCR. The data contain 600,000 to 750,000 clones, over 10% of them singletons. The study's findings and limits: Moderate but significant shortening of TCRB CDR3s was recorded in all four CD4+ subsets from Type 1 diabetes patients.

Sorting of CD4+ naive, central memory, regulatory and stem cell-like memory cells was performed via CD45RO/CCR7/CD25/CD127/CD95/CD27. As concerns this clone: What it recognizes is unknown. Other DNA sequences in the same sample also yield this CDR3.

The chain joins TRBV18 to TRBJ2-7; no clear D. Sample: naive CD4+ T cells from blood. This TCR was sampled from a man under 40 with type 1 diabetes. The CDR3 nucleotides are TGTGCCAGCTCACCCGCCGGCTACGAGCAGTACTTC. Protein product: CASSPAGYEQYF. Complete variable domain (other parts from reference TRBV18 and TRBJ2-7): NAGVMQNPRHLVRRRGQEARLRCSPMKGHSHVYWYRQLPEEGLKFMVYLQKENIIDESGMPKERFSAEFPKEGPSILRIQQVVRGDSAAYFCASSPAGYEQYFGPGTRLTVT.